The rows below give T cell receptor beta chains drawn from one sample of a study of T-cell memory formation after mild COVID-19. In TCRdb, the 5' RACE reads were re-called with MiXCR into one record per CDR3 protein. Here the sample spans approximately 150,000 distinct CDR3 sequences, more than 12% being singletons. The specimen sequenced was PBMCs or a T cell subset sorted from them (not recorded which). The receptors were gathered from an adult woman who had mild COVID-19 (a few samples of this study predate the infection). Cell type and time point are not known. Each CDR3 is given with its conserved first and last residue.

V: TRBV24-1
CDR3: CATSDPTDSSSYNEQFF

V: TRBV30
CDR3: CAWSDIYSGNTIYF

V: TRBV5-1
CDR3: CASSLVGGAWGYTF

V: TRBV27
CDR3: CASSLLGQISEQYF

V: TRBV4-3
CDR3: CASSLIVGISTDTQYF

V: TRBV28
CDR3: CASSTDFMIWGANVLTF

V: TRBV29-1
CDR3: CSVEGSSLSYGYTF

V: TRBV12-3/TRBV12-4
CDR3: CASSLEIGSTSEQFF

V: TRBV3-1
CDR3: CASSRPGGTGKLFF

V: TRBV29-1
CDR3: CSVVAGNETQYF

V: TRBV30
CDR3: CAWSAQLAGTDTQYF

V: TRBV3-1
CDR3: CASSQETSGRPENNEQFF

V: TRBV19
CDR3: CASSQVTGGQETQYF

V: TRBV12-3/TRBV12-4
CDR3: CASSWDGGDSSYEQYF

V: TRBV20-1
CDR3: CSAADRGQYEQYF

V: TRBV20-1
CDR3: CSASPTLNTEAFF

V: TRBV5-1
CDR3: CASSFGVEQFF